The 22 T cell receptor beta chains reported below all come from one sample, sequenced in a study of T cells in Graves' hyperthyroidism and ophthalmopathy. RNA transcripts provided the source from which TCR beta CDR3 regions were amplified. HTBI primers were employed in a first-round RT-PCR of the TCR CDR3. TCRdb recomputed calls from the multiplex PCR reads with MiXCR, one row per CDR3 protein. The sample includes fewer than 500,000 distinct CDR3 sequences, approximately 15% of them seen just once. The source material was blood. These receptors all come from a woman in her 30s with Graves' ophthalmopathy.

The chain combines TRBV9 with TRBJ1-2; D is unresolved. This CDR3 spans 12 amino acids. Germline V CDR1 and CDR2: SGDLS, YYNGEE. V was trimmed by 3 bases and J by 5 bases, leaving 8 bases between them. The CDR3 nucleotides are TGTGCCAGCAGCGCACGGGCTTATGGCTACACCTTC. This gives the protein CASSARAYGYTF.

This clonotype was recorded many times. The chain couples TRBV6-1 to TRBJ1-5; D is possibly TRBD1 (6 bases). V shed 6 bases and J shed 6 bases, with 12 bases lying between them. This CDR3 region has 13 residues. Germline loops: CDR1 MNHNS, CDR2 SASEGT. The CDR3 is CASRLTGFQPQHF. CDR3 nucleotide sequence: TGTGCCAGCAGGCTCACAGGGTTTCAGCCCCAGCATTTT.

The chain links TRBV14 to TRBJ2-6; 7 nucleotides align to TRBD1. V shed 0 bases and J 0 bases; nucleotides not matched to a gene: 5. CDR1 is SGHDN and CDR2 is FVKESK in the germline V gene. There are 18 residues in the CDR3. CDR3 in amino acids: CASSQDQPGGSGANVLTF. DNA for the CDR3: TGTGCCAGCAGCCAAGATCAGCCAGGGGGCTCTGGGGCCAACGTCCTGACTTTC.

This clonotype came up a few times. The chain has TRBV6-1 and TRBJ1-1; unclear D gene. Germline CDR1 and CDR2: MNHNS and SASEGT. The CDR3 consists of 13 residues. V was trimmed by 6 bases and J by 6 bases, leaving 14 bases between them. CDR3 region: CASRRGRFSEAFF. DNA for the CDR3: TGTGCCAGCAGACGAGGGCGATTTTCTGAAGCTTTCTTT.

CDR3 in amino acids: CSADRGFSYEQYF. CDR3 DNA sequence: TGCAGTGCGGACAGGGGGTTCTCCTACGAGCAGTACTTC. The chain uses TRBV20-1 and TRBJ2-7; 10 bases fit TRBD1. The CDR3 spans 13 residues. Germline values: CDR1 DFQATT, CDR2 SNEGSKA (reference sequence). Unmatched junction bases numbered 2, after V lost 6 bases and J lost 0 bases.

This clonotype has just a few counts. The chain has TRBV24-1 and TRBJ2-3, with 9 bases fitting TRBD1. CDR1 is KGHDR, CDR2 SFDVKD, per germline. The CDR3 runs to 16 residues. The V and J ends lost 3 bases and 1 base, in that order; junction bases with no gene match: 4. The CDR3 DNA is TGTGCCACCAGTGATCCCAGGGACAGGGGCACAGATACGCAGTATTTT. Translated, it gives CATSDPRDRGTDTQYF.

Only a few counts were recorded for this clonotype. The rearrangement links TRBV4-2 to TRBJ2-2; 8 bases fit TRBD1. Unmatched junction bases numbered 6, after V lost 2 bases and J lost 7 bases. The germline V gene has CDR1 LGHNA and CDR2 YNFKEQ. This CDR3 contains 15 residues. CDR3 bases: TGTGCCAGCAGCCAAAAAGGGACAGGAATCGGGGAGCTGTTTTTT. Residues: CASSQKGTGIGELFF.

This clonotype was observed many times. The J gene is TRBJ2-7, the V gene TRBV6-1; D not certain. Looked up from germline, CDR1 is MNHNS and CDR2 is SASEGT. The CDR3 loop spans 12 amino acids. The V gene lost 11 bases and the J gene lost 3 bases, with 14 bases spanning the gap. The chain's CDR3 is CAGPEKGYEQYF. The CDR3 DNA follows: TGTGCCGGCCCGGAGAAAGGCTACGAGCAGTACTTC.

In this sample, this clonotype turned up many times. The J gene is TRBJ1-6, the V gene TRBV15, with D possibly matching TRBD1 (6 bases). The germline V and J ends were trimmed by 0 bases and 8 bases, with 14 bases remaining between them. Germline values: CDR1 LNHNV, CDR2 YYDKDF (reference sequence). The CDR3 is made up of 16 amino acids. This chain's CDR3 is CATSRDRDIGYSPLHF. The DNA of the CDR3 is TGTGCCACCAGCAGAGATCGGGACATTGGTTATTCACCCCTCCACTTT.

This clonotype has at least ten counts. The chain recombines TRBV11-1 with TRBJ2-7; D call uncertain. V lost 1 base to trimming and J lost 1 base, with 8 bases between them. Germline V gene sequence: CDR1 SGHAT, CDR2 FQDESV (reference sequence). The length of the CDR3 is 14 residues. CDR3 residues: CASSLGLTSYEQYF. The CDR3, as DNA: TGTGCCAGCAGCTTAGGTCTGACTTCCTACGAGCAGTACTTC.

This clonotype has a count of ten or more. The rearrangement uses TRBV28 and TRBJ2-5; D uncertain. The CDR3 runs 12 residues. Germline V gene sequence: CDR1 MDHEN, CDR2 SYDVKM. The ends were cut back, 6 bases at V and 5 bases at J, with 10 bases in the middle. CDR3 nucleotide sequence: TGTGCCAGCAGGACATTAATGGAGACCCAGTACTTC. Translating gives CASRTLMETQYF.

This clonotype was observed at least ten times. The chain is built from TRBV15 and TRBJ2-2; D perhaps matches TRBD1 (6 bases). Trimming pared 2 bases from V and 0 bases from J, leaving 19 bases between. CDR1 LNHNV and CDR2 YYDKDF come from the germline V gene (reference sequence). This CDR3 spans 19 amino acids. The CDR3 sequence is CATSRPRDTVVSNTGELFF. The CDR3 coding sequence is TGTGCCACCAGCAGACCCCGGGACACCGTCGTTTCGAACACCGGGGAGCTGTTTTTT.

This clonotype was detected many times. The rearrangement uses TRBV29-1 and TRBJ2-3, with D maybe TRBD2 (6 bases). CDR3 length equals 15 residues. Looked up from germline, CDR1 is SQVTM and CDR2 is ANQGSEA. The V end lost 0 bases, the J end lost 0 bases, and 10 bases lay between the germline ends. CDR3 region: CSVEDAGTSTDTQYF. CDR3 nucleotides: TGCAGCGTTGAAGATGCAGGGACTAGCACAGATACGCAGTATTTT.

This clonotype was found a few times. CDR3 bases: TGTGCCAGCAGCGTAAGTAGTGGGGCTAACTCCTACGAGCAGTACTTC. Translated: CASSVSSGANSYEQYF. The chain is built from TRBV9 and TRBJ2-7, with D possibly being TRBD1 (5 bases). Germline V CDR1 and CDR2: SGDLS, YYNGEE. The CDR3 is 16 amino acids. The V end lost 1 base, the J end lost 0 bases, and 14 bases lay between the germline ends.

This clonotype has ten or more counts. The chain links TRBV6-1 to TRBJ2-7, with D possibly being TRBD1 (6 bases). The ends were cut back, 5 bases at V and 1 base at J, with 15 bases in the middle. Germline V gene sequence: CDR1 MNHNS, CDR2 SASEGT. CDR3 size: 15 residues. This CDR3 reads CASSNRARGSYEQYF. CDR3 sequence (DNA): TGTGCCAGCAGTAACAGGGCTAGGGGTTCCTACGAGCAGTACTTC.

There are a few counts of this clonotype. The V gene is TRBV5-5, the J gene TRBJ2-3, with TRBD2 matching 7 bases. The germline gives CDR1 SGHKS, CDR2 YYEKEE (reference sequence). This CDR3 is built from 16 residues. The J segment lost 0 bases and the V segment lost 0 bases, leaving 4 bases of the junction unmatched. CDR3 nucleotide sequence: TGTGCCAGCAGCTTGGGGGACTACCGAAGCACAGATACGCAGTATTTT. This sequence encodes CASSLGDYRSTDTQYF.

This clonotype was counted ten times or more. V gene TRBV5-1 combines with J gene TRBJ2-3; D possibly corresponds to TRBD1 (5 bases). This CDR3 has 16 residues. The V end was cut by 0 bases, the J end by 7 bases, with 18 bases between. Germline V gene lookup returns CDR1 SGHRS and CDR2 YFSETQ. CDR3 in amino acids: CASSLAETDFGYTQYF. For the CDR3, the DNA is TGCGCCAGCAGCTTGGCCGAGACAGACTTTGGTTATACGCAGTATTTT.

This clonotype was counted ten times or more. The V and J genes are TRBV2 and TRBJ2-5, with D unclear. Trimming took 4 bases from V and 2 from J, leaving 8 bases between them. Germline assignment: CDR1 SNHLY and CDR2 FYNNEI. CDR3 length equals 13 residues. The CDR3 region is CASSGVGQETQYF. The CDR3 DNA reads as TGTGCCAGCAGTGGAGTCGGACAAGAGACCCAGTACTTC.

Of note for this clonotype: A much larger clone lies a single base off, so this may be a read error. The V call is TRBV4-1, the J call TRBJ2-1; D is unclear. The J call may not be correct, given that the DNA end is closer to TRBJ2-7. The germline gives CDR1 MGHRA, CDR2 YSYEKL. This CDR3 is 13 amino acids long. Here the CDR3 reads CASSQDWHNEQYF. CDR3 DNA sequence: TGCGCCAGCAGCCAAGATTGGCACAATGAGCAGTACTTC.

CDR3 sequence (DNA): TGCAGTGCTACACGGGAGACAGGGGACGGTGGCTACACCTTC. Translation: CSATRETGDGGYTF. This chain uses TRBV20-1 with TRBJ1-2, with 8 bases aligning to TRBD1. The CDR3 totals 14 residues. Germline V gives CDR1 DFQATT, CDR2 SNEGSKA (reference sequence). The junction had 11 bases not matched to a gene; V was cut back by 4 bases and J by 7 bases.

The genes are TRBV9 and TRBJ2-3; maybe TRBD2 (5 bases). Trimming took off 1 base at V and 5 bases at J, with 17 bases between the two ends. The germline V gene has CDR1 SGDLS and CDR2 YYNGEE. The CDR3 sequence is 16 residues long. For the CDR3, the DNA is TGTGCCAGCAGCGTAAGGACCGCCCTAGCAGGAGATACGCAGTATTTT. Protein sequence: CASSVRTALAGDTQYF.

This clonotype was observed at least ten times. Given a much more abundant clone one base away, this may be a read error. This rearrangement joins TRBV11-2 to TRBJ2-2; TRBD1 or TRBD2 may be the D gene (5 bases each). The CDR3 has 13 residues. Germline V gene sequence: CDR1 SGHAT, CDR2 FQNNGV. CDR3 region: CANSRGDYGELFF. The CDR3 nucleotides read TGTGCCAACAGCAGAGGGGATTACGGGGAGCTGTTTTTT. The whole variable domain, filled in from reference TRBV11-2 and TRBJ2-2, reads EAGVAQSPRYKIIEKRQSVAFWCNPISGHATLYWYQQILGQGPKLLIQFQNNGVVDDSQLPKDRFSAERLKGVDSTLKIQPAKLEDSAVYLCANSRGDYGELFFGEGSRLTVL.